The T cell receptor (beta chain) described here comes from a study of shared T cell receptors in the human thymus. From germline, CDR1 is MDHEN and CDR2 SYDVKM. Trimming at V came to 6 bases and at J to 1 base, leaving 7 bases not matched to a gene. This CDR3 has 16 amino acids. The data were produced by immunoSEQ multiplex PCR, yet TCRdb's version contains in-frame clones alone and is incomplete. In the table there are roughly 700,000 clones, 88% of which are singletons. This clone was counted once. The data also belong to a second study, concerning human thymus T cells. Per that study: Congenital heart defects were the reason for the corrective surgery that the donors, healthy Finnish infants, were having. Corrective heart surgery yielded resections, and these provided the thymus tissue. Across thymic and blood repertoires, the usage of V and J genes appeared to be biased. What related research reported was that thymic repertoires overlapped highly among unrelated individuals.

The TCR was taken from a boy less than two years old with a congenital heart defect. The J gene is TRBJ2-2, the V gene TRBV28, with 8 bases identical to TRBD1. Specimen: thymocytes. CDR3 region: CASRAPGQVNTGELFF. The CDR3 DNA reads TGTGCCAGCAGAGCCCCGGGACAGGTGAACACCGGGGAGCTGTTTTTT.